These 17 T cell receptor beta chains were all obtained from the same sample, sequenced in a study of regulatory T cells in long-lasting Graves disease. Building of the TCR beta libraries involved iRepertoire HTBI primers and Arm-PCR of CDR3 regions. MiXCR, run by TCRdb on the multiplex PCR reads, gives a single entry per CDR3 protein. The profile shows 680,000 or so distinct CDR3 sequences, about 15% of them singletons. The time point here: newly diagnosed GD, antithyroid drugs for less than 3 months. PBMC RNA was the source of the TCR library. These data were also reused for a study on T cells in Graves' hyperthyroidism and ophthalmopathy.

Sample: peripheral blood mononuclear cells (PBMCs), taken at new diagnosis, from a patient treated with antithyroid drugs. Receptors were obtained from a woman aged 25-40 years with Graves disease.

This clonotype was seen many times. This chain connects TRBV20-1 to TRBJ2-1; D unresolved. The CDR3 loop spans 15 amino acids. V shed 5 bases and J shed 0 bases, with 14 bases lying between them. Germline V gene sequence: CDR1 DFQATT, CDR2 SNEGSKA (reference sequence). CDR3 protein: CSAQLPWSSYNEQFF. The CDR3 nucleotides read TGCAGTGCTCAACTTCCTTGGAGCTCCTACAATGAGCAGTTCTTC.

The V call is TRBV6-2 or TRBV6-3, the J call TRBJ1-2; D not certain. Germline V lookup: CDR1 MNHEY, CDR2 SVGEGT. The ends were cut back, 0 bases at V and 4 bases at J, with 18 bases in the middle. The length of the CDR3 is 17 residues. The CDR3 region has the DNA TGTGCCAGCAGTTACTCGAATCAGGCGCTATTACTCTATGGCTACACCTTC. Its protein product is CASSYSNQALLLYGYTF.

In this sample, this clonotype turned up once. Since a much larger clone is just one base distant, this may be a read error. The CDR3 nucleotides read TGCAGCGTTGAAGAGGGACTAGTTGCCGGGGAGCTGCTTTTT. This sequence encodes CSVEEGLVAGELLF. V and J are TRBV29-1 and TRBJ2-2; 8 nucleotides agree with TRBD2. The CDR3 loop spans 14 amino acids. Per germline, CDR1 SQVTM and CDR2 ANQGSEA.

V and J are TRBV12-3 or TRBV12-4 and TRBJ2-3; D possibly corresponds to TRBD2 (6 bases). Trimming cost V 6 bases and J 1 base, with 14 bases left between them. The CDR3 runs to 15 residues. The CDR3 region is CASSLWDSRTDTQYF. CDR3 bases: TGTGCCAGCAGCTTATGGGACTCCCGCACAGATACGCAGTATTTT.

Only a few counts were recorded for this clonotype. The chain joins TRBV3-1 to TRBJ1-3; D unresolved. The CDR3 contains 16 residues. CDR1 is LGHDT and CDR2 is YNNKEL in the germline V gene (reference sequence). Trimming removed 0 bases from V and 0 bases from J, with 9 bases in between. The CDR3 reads CASSQDPPYSGNTIYF. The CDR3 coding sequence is TGTGCCAGCAGCCAAGATCCTCCGTACTCTGGAAACACCATATATTTT.

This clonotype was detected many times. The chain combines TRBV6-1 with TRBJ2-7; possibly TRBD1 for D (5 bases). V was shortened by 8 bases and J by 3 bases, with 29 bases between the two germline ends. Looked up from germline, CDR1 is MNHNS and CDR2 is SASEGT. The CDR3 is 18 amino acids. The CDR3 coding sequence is TGTGCCAGCCTCCCGGCGACAGCACAACTACCACTCTACTACGAGCAGTACTTC. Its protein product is CASLPATAQLPLYYEQYF.

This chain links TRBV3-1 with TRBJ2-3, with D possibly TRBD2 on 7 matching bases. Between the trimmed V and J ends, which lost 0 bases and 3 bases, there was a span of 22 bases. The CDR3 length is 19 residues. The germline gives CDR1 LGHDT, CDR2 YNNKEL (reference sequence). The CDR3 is CASSQDGFGGRLETDTQYF. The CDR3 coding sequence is TGTGCCAGCAGCCAAGATGGGTTCGGGGGGCGCTTGGAGACAGATACGCAGTATTTT.

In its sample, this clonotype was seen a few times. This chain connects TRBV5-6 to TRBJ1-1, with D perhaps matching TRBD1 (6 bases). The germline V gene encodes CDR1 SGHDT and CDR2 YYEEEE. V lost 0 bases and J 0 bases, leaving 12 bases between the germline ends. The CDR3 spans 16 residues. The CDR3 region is CASSLAGGPMNTEAFF. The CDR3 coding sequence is TGTGCCAGCAGCTTGGCCGGGGGGCCTATGAACACTGAAGCTTTCTTT.

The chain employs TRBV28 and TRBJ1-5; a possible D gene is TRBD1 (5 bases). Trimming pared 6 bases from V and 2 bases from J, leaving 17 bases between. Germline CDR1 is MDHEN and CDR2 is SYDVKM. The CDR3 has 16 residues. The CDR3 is CASRAGPAPGNQPQHF. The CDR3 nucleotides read TGTGCCAGCAGGGCGGGACCCGCCCCTGGCAATCAGCCCCAGCATTTT.

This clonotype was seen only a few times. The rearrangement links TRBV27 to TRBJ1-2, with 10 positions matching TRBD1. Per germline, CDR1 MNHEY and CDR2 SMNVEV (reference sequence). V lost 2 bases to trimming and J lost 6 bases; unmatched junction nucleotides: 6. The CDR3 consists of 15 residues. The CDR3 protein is CASSLGPTGGDGYTF. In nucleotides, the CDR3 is TGTGCCAGCAGTTTAGGACCGACAGGGGGCGATGGCTACACCTTC.

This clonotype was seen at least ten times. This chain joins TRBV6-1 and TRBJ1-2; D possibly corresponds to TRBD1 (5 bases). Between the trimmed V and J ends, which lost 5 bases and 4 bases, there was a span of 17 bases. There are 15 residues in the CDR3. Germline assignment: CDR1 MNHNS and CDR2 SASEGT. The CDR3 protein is CASSTLKTGTYGYTF. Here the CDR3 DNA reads TGTGCCAGCAGTACCCTAAAAACAGGCACCTATGGCTACACCTTC.

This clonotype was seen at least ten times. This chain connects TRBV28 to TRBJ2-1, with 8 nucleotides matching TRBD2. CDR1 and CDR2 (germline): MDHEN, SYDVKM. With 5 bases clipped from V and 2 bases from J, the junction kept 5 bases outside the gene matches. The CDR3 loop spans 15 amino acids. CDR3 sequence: CASSNREGPYNEQFF. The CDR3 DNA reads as TGTGCCAGCAGTAACCGGGAGGGGCCCTACAATGAGCAGTTCTTC.

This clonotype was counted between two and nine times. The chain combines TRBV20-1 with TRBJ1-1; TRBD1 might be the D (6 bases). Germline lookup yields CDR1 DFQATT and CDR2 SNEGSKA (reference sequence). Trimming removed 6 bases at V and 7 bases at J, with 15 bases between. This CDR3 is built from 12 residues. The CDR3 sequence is CSAEDSTIEAFF. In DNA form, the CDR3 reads TGCAGTGCCGAGGACAGCACCATTGAAGCTTTCTTT.

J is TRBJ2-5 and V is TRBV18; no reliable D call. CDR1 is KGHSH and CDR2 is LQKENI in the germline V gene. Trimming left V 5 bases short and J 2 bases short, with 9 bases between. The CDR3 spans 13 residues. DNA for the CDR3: TGTGCCAGCTCAGGTTTCCGACAAGAGACCCAGTACTTC. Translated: CASSGFRQETQYF. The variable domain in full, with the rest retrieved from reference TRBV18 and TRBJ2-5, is NAGVMQNPRHLVRRRGQEARLRCSPMKGHSHVYWYRQLPEEGLKFMVYLQKENIIDESGMPKERFSAEFPKEGPSILRIQQVVRGDSAAYFCASSGFRQETQYFGPGTRLLVL.

CDR3 sequence reads: CASSQDSRGGTYEQYF. The CDR3 nucleotides read TGCGCCAGCAGCCAAGATTCTCGAGGGGGCACCTACGAGCAGTACTTC. The rearrangement uses TRBV4-1 and TRBJ2-7; 7 bases are shared with TRBD1. The J segment lost 2 bases and the V segment lost 0 bases, leaving 7 bases of the junction unmatched. Per the germline V gene, CDR1 is MGHRA and CDR2 is YSYEKL. This CDR3 spans 16 amino acids.

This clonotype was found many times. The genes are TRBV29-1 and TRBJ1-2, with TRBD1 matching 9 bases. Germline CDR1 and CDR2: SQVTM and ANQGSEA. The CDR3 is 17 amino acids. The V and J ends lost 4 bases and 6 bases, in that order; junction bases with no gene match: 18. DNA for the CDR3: TGCAGCGTTGGTGGGGCGACAGGGGGTAGCCCCTTGAATGGCTACACCTTC. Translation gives CSVGGATGGSPLNGYTF.

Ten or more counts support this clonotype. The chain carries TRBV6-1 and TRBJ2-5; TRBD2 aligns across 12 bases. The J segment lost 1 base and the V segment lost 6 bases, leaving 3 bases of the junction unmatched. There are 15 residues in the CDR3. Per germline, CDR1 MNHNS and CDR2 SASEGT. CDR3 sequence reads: CASRAGLAGQETQYF. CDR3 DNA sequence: TGTGCCAGCAGGGCGGGACTAGCGGGCCAAGAGACCCAGTACTTC.